This T cell receptor (beta chain) derives from a study of CD8 T cells in ankylosing spondylitis. A remark on this clonotype: The antigen is undetermined.

Findings of the study overall: One TCR beta motif, made up of under ten highly homologous variants, appeared characteristic of ankylosing spondylitis blood. Reportedly, significant enrichment of disease-linked clones occurred in matched ankylosing spondylitis synovial fluid. In reactive arthritis synovial fluid and blood, some motif variants had been reported before.

A quantitative 5'-RACE method, one with molecular barcodes, was used to make TCR beta libraries. MiXCR, run by TCRdb on the 5' RACE reads, gives a single entry per CDR3 protein. Among 750,000 to 850,000 distinct CDR3 sequences listed, about 11% were seen once. The CDR3 is 16 residues long. V trimming: 3 bases; J trimming: 6 bases; junction bases outside the gene matches: 9. Germline CDR1 reads SEHNR; CDR2 reads FQNEAQ (reference sequence). The receptor comes from a male donor with ankylosing spondylitis. The rearrangement links TRBV7-9 to TRBJ2-3, with 10 bases identical to TRBD2. The sequenced material came from blood, either unsorted or a sorted T cell fraction (not recorded which). In DNA form, the CDR3 reads TGTGCCAGCAGCTTTGGTCTAGCGGGAGTGGCGGATACGCAGTATTTT. It translates to CASSFGLAGVADTQYF.